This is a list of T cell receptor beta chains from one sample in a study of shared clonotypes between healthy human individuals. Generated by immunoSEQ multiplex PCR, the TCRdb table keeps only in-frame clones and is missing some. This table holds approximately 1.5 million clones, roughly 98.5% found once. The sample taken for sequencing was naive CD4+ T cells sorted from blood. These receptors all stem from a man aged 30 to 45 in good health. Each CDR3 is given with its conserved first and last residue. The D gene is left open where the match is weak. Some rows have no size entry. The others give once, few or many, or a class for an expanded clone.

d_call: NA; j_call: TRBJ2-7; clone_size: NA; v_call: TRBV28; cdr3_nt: TGTGCCAGCAGTGCAAGTAACCCAGAGTCCTACGAGCAGTACTTC; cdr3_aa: CASSASNPESYEQYF
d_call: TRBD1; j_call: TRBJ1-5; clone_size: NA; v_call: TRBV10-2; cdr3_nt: TGCGCCAGCAGTGACGGGACAGTTGTTCAGCCCCAGCATTTT; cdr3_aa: CASSDGTVVQPQHF
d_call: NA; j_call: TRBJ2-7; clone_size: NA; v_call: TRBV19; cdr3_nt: TGTGCCAGTAGTTTGGGCAGGGTAGGCGAGCAGTACTTC; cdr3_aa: CASSLGRVGEQYF
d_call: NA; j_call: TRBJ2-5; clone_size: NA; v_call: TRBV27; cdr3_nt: TGTGCCAGCAGTTTATCGGGGGGAAGGGGGAGAGAGACCCAGTACTTC; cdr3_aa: CASSLSGGRGRETQYF
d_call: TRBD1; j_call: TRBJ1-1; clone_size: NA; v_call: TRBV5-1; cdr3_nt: TGCGCCAGCCGGGAGGGGGCGGATTTCACTGAAGCTTTCTTT; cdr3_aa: CASREGADFTEAFF
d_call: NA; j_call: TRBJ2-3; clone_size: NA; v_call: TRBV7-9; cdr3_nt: TGTGCCAGCAGACCCCAACTAGGACTCGGCACAGATACGCAGTATTTT; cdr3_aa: CASRPQLGLGTDTQYF
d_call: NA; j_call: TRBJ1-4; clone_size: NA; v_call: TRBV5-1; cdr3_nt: TGCGCCAGCAGCCGAGGAGGGTTGTATGAAAAACTGTTTTTT; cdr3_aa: CASSRGGLYEKLFF
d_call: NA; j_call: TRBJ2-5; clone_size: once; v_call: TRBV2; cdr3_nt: TGTGCCACCGGGACTCTAGAGACCCAGTACTTC; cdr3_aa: CATGTLETQYF
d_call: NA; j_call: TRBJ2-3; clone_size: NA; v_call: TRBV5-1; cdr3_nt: TGCGCCAGCAGCGCGGGGACAGACGGAAGCACAGATACGCAGTATTTT; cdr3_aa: CASSAGTDGSTDTQYF
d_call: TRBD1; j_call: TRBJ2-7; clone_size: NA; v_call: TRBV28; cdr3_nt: TGTGCCAGCAGTGACAGGGGGCCCTCCTACGAGCAGTACTTC; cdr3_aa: CASSDRGPSYEQYF
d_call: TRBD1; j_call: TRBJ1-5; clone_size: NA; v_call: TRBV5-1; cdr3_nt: TGCGCCAGCAGCTTGGATCCGGGACAGGGCTATCAGCCCCAGCATTTT; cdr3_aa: CASSLDPGQGYQPQHF
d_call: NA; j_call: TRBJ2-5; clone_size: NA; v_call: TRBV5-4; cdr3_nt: TGTGCCAGCAGCTTGCGGGGAAAAGAGACCCAGTACTTC; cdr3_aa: CASSLRGKETQYF
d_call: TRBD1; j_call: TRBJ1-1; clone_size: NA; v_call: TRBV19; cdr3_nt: TGTGCCAGTATTTTGGGCAGGGGGTCAGGAAACACTGAAGCTTTCTTT; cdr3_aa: CASILGRGSGNTEAFF
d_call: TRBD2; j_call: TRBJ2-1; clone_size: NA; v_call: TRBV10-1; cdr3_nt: TGCGCCAGCAGTGAAGGGGCGGGAGGGCCTGCAGGACACAATGAGCAGTTCTTC; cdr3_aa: CASSEGAGGPAGHNEQFF
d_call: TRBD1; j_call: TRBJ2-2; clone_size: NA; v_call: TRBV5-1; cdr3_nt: TGCGCCAGCAGCCCTGTAGGGGGCGCTCCGGGGGAGCTGTTTTTT; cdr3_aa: CASSPVGGAPGELFF
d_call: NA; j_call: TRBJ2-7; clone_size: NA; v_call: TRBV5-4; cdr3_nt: TGTGCCAGCAGCTTGGGGCAGGCCGGCTACGAGCAGTACTTC; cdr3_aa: CASSLGQAGYEQYF
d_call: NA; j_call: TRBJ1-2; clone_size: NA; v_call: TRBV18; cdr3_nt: TGTGCCAGCTCAGTCAACGGGATTTACTACACCTTC; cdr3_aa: CASSVNGIYYTF
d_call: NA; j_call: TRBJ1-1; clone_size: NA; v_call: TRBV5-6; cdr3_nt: TGTGCCACTAAGGAGGGGCATGAAGCTTTCTTT; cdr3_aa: CATKEGHEAFF
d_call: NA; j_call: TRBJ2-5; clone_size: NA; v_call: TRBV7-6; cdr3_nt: TGTGCCAGCAGCTTAGGAACTGGGACCCAAGAGACCCAGTACTTC; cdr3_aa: CASSLGTGTQETQYF
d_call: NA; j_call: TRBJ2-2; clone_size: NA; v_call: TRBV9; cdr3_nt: TGTGCCAGCAGCCCGCAACAGGGAAACACCGGGGAGCTGTTTTTT; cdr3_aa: CASSPQQGNTGELFF